One TCR beta chain is described in this entry. This entry is derived from a study of CD8 T cells in ankylosing spondylitis. Each CDR3 protein is one row after TCRdb ran MiXCR on the 5' RACE reads. The repertoire holds about 360,000 distinct CDR3 sequences, with 20% to 25% as singletons. Material: blood, either unsorted or a sorted T cell fraction (not recorded which). The TCR was taken from a male donor with ankylosing spondylitis or in good health (not recorded which).

This CDR3 is CASDGNNEQFF. The CDR3 coding sequence is TGTGCCTCGGACGGGAACAATGAGCAGTTCTTC. The rearrangement uses TRBV30 and TRBJ2-1; D is possibly TRBD2 (5 bases). CDR3 size: 11 residues. Germline V gene data show CDR1 as GTSNPN and CDR2 as SVGIG (reference sequence). Trimming shortened V by 7 bases and J by 5 bases, and 9 bases separated the two germline ends.